The 30 T cell receptor beta chains below come from one sample, sequenced in a study of blood T cell repertoires in COVID-19 (dated by TCRdb to about 2020). Library preparation used the immunoSEQ multiplex PCR assay. TCRdb retrieved this table from immuneACCESS and kept in-frame rearrangements only. Not all clones are present; in checked studies, unresolved V genes account for under half, and no reason is known for the remainder. The sample contains over 50,000 clones, about four fifths of them found a single time. The ten top clones hold 16% of the sample. Input material: peripheral blood. Source of these receptors: a man aged 55 to 69 with COVID-19, enrolled during active disease.

The J gene is TRBJ1-3, the V gene TRBV2; 9 nucleotides line up with TRBD1. This CDR3 comprises 15 residues. Germline loops: CDR1 SNHLY, CDR2 FYNNEI. V lost 4 bases and J lost 4; bases outside the gene matches: 5. CDR3 amino acids: CASSVMGQGGNTIYF. The CDR3 DNA follows: TGTGCCAGCAGTGTTATGGGACAGGGCGGAAACACCATATATTTT.

This chain connects TRBV24-1 to TRBJ2-3; 10 nucleotides match TRBD2. The CDR3 extends over 16 amino acids. Germline V gene data show CDR1 as KGHDR and CDR2 as SFDVKD. V was pared by 1 base and J by 5 bases, with 5 bases of the junction left unmatched. This CDR3 reads CATSDFTSGEVDTQYF. The CDR3 DNA reads as TGTGCCACCAGTGATTTCACTAGCGGGGAGGTAGATACGCAGTATTTT.

This clone was seen just once. The chain employs TRBV5-1 and TRBJ2-2; D is perhaps TRBD2 (6 bases). Germline V gives CDR1 SGHRS, CDR2 YFSETQ. Deletions cut 1 base from V and 6 bases from J, with 13 bases between. The CDR3 totals 15 residues. CDR3 bases: TGCGCCAGCAGCTTGCCCCGGGAGTCGGCCGGGGAGCTGTTTTTT. Translating gives CASSLPRESAGELFF.

This clone has a handful of counts. The chain is built from TRBV11-2 and TRBJ1-2; D gene uncertain. Trimming removed 1 base from V and 0 bases from J, with 6 bases in between. CDR3 length: 14 amino acids. From germline, CDR1 is SGHAT and CDR2 FQNNGV. The CDR3 nucleotides read TGTGCCAGCAGCTTAGTGGGAGCTAACTATGGCTACACCTTC. Protein: CASSLVGANYGYTF. Full variable domain (rest looked up from reference TRBV11-2 and TRBJ1-2): EAGVAQSPRYKIIEKRQSVAFWCNPISGHATLYWYQQILGQGPKLLIQFQNNGVVDDSQLPKDRFSAERLKGVDSTLKIQPAKLEDSAVYLCASSLVGANYGYTFGSGTRLTVV.

This chain joins TRBV7-9 and TRBJ1-2; weak D call: TRBD1 (5 bases). CDR3 length equals 13 residues. The ends were cut back, 3 bases at V and 6 bases at J, with 11 bases in the middle. Looked up from germline, CDR1 is SEHNR and CDR2 is FQNEAQ (reference sequence). CDR3 in DNA: TGTGCCAGCAGCTTCCCATTGGGGCATGGCTACACCTTC. This codes for CASSFPLGHGYTF. Drawing the rest from reference TRBV7-9 and TRBJ1-2, the complete variable domain is DTGVSQNPRHKITKRGQNVTFRCDPISEHNRLYWYRQTLGQGPEFLTYFQNEAQLEKSRLLSDRFSAERPKGSFSTLEIQRTEQGDSAMYLCASSFPLGHGYTFGSGTRLTVV.

The chain carries TRBV9 and TRBJ1-1; 10 bases fit TRBD1. CDR1 and CDR2 from the germline V gene are SGDLS and YYNGEE. V trimming: 0 bases; J trimming: 7 bases; junction bases outside the gene matches: 6. There are 15 residues in the CDR3. The CDR3 loop is CASSVVTGGSGEAFF. In DNA form, the CDR3 reads TGTGCCAGCAGCGTAGTGACAGGGGGCTCGGGTGAAGCTTTCTTT.

The chain joins TRBV11-2 to TRBJ2-1; 7 bases match TRBD1. Trimming removed 5 bases from V and 5 bases from J; junction bases left unmatched: 9. This CDR3 comprises 15 residues. From germline, CDR1 is SGHAT and CDR2 FQNNGV. The CDR3 DNA reads TGTGCCAGCAGCCCCGTGACAGGGATGAACAATGAGCAGTTCTTC. Translating gives CASSPVTGMNNEQFF.

V and J are TRBV5-1 and TRBJ2-3, with D perhaps matching TRBD1 (6 bases). Germline V gene data show CDR1 as SGHRS and CDR2 as YFSETQ. The CDR3 is made up of 16 amino acids. Deletions cut 4 bases from V and 0 bases from J, with 15 bases between. For the CDR3, the DNA is TGCGCCAGCAGCACCACGGGACAACCTAGCACAGATACGCAGTATTTT. It translates to CASSTTGQPSTDTQYF.

The V call is TRBV10-1, the J call TRBJ2-1; 7 nucleotides align to TRBD1. CDR1 is WNHNN, CDR2 SYGVQD, per germline (reference sequence). There are 14 residues in the CDR3. The V gene end was trimmed by 6 bases and the J gene end by 4 bases; junction bases not matched to a gene: 6. Here the CDR3 reads CASSQGQPYNEQFF. In nucleotides, the CDR3 is TGCGCCAGCAGCCAGGGACAGCCTTACAATGAGCAGTTCTTC.

The chain is built from TRBV10-1 and TRBJ2-7; weak D call: TRBD2 (6 bases). There are 14 residues in the CDR3. CDR1 WNHNN and CDR2 SYGVQD come from the germline V gene (reference sequence). Trimming took off 2 bases at V and 3 bases at J, with 11 bases between the two ends. The CDR3 coding sequence is TGCGCCAGCAGTGAGGGAGGGGAATTCTACGAGCAGTACTTC. Protein sequence: CASSEGGEFYEQYF.

CDR3 nucleotides: TGTGCCAGCAGCACGAGACGCGGGACTAGGGGCAGCAATGAGCAGTTCTTC. Residues: CASSTRRGTRGSNEQFF. The chain has TRBV21-1 and TRBJ2-1; whether TRBD2, the table's D call, matches the DNA was not checked. TRBV21-1 is classified as a pseudogene. This CDR3 spans 17 amino acids.

The chain combines TRBV28 with TRBJ2-7; D is uncertain. The CDR3 sequence is 13 residues long. V lost 7 bases to trimming and J lost 0 bases, with 10 bases between them. Germline CDR1 and CDR2: MDHEN and SYDVKM. The CDR3, as DNA: TGTGCCAGCATTGACTCGAGCTCCTACGAGCAGTACTTC. Protein sequence: CASIDSSSYEQYF. Full variable domain (remainder filled in from reference TRBV28 and TRBJ2-7): DVKVTQSSRYLVKRTGEKVFLECVQDMDHENMFWYRQDPGLGLRLIYFSYDVKMKEKGDIPEGYSVSREKKERFSLILESASTNQTSMYLCASIDSSSYEQYFGPGTRLTVT.

This rearrangement joins TRBV28 to TRBJ1-5; the match to TRBD1 covers 7 bases. The CDR3 is 15 amino acids. The V and J ends lost 3 bases and 9 bases, in that order; junction bases with no gene match: 11. The germline V gene has CDR1 MDHEN and CDR2 SYDVKM. CDR3 sequence reads: CASSLVGTAFRPQHF. The CDR3 DNA sequence: TGTGCCAGCAGTTTGGTCGGGACAGCGTTTAGGCCCCAGCATTTT.

V and J are TRBV7-9 and TRBJ2-7, with TRBD1 as a possible D gene (6 bases). The CDR3 contains 12 residues. Trimming cost V 8 bases and J 6 bases, with 14 bases left between them. Germline V gene lookup returns CDR1 SEHNR and CDR2 FQNEAQ (reference sequence). CDR3 protein: CASFNGRGEQYF. The CDR3, as DNA: TGTGCCAGCTTTAACGGCAGGGGCGAGCAGTACTTC.

This clone was recorded only once. The genes are TRBV5-1 and TRBJ2-5, with 8 positions matching TRBD2. The CDR3 is 14 residues long. Trimming at V came to 2 bases and at J to 2 bases, leaving 2 bases not matched to a gene. CDR1 is SGHRS, CDR2 YFSETQ, per germline. The CDR3 coding sequence is TGCGCCAGCAGCTTCGGGAGGGGTCAAGAGACCCAGTACTTC. Translation gives CASSFGRGQETQYF.

The V and J genes are TRBV5-1 and TRBJ2-5, with D perhaps TRBD1 (6 bases). CDR3 length: 16 amino acids. Germline V gene sequence: CDR1 SGHRS, CDR2 YFSETQ. Trimming took 0 bases from V and 5 from J, leaving 17 bases between them. The CDR3 DNA follows: TGCGCCAGCAGCTTGGGGGCAGGGGACACCCGGGAGACCCAGTACTTC. Residues: CASSLGAGDTRETQYF. Full variable domain (outside the CDR3, taken from reference TRBV5-1 and TRBJ2-5): KAGVTQTPRYLIKTRGQQVTLSCSPISGHRSVSWYQQTPGQGLQFLFEYFSETQRNKGNFPGRFSGRQFSNSRSEMNVSTLELGDSALYLCASSLGAGDTRETQYFGPGTRLLVL.

This chain links TRBV27 with TRBJ2-1; possible D gene TRBD2, 7 bases. Germline V CDR1 and CDR2: MNHEY, SMNVEV (reference sequence). Trimming cost V 6 bases and J 8 bases, with 17 bases left between them. This CDR3 spans 14 amino acids. CDR3 nucleotides: TGTGCCAGCAGCACGGGGGGCTTGGATCATGAGCAGTTCTTC. This sequence encodes CASSTGGLDHEQFF.

The J gene is TRBJ2-5, the V gene TRBV7-3, with D unresolved. The CDR3 length is 12 residues. V was cut by 0 bases and J by 3 bases, with 2 bases left in between. The germline CDR1 and CDR2 sequences are SGHTA and FQGTGA. CDR3 in amino acids: CASSLTEETQYF. The CDR3 DNA follows: TGTGCCAGCAGCTTAACCGAAGAGACCCAGTACTTC.

This chain links TRBV3-1 (or the pseudogene TRBV3-2) with TRBJ2-7, with 10 bases aligning to TRBD2. The germline gives CDR1 LGHDT, CDR2 YNNKEL (reference sequence). The CDR3 length is 15 residues. Germline trimming cut 0 bases from V and 3 bases from J; bases unmatched to any gene: 2. In DNA form, the CDR3 reads TGTGCCAGCAGCCAAGAACCTAGCGGGAGCTACGAGCAGTACTTC. This codes for CASSQEPSGSYEQYF.

The chain uses TRBV7-3 and TRBJ2-2; D might be TRBD2 (5 bases). There are 13 residues in the CDR3. V was trimmed by 0 bases and J by 6 bases, leaving 5 bases between them. Germline CDR1 reads SGHTA; CDR2 reads FQGTGA. This CDR3 reads CASSLTAAGELFF. CDR3 bases: TGTGCCAGCAGCTTAACAGCGGCCGGGGAGCTGTTTTTT.

This clone was detected only a few times. The chain has TRBV2 and TRBJ2-1; D is unclear. CDR3 length: 13 residues. V shed 2 bases and J shed 2 bases, with 4 bases lying between them. The V gene's germline CDR1 is SNHLY and CDR2 FYNNEI. The CDR3 coding sequence is TGTGCCAGCAGTGAAAACACCTACAATGAGCAGTTCTTC. It codes for CASSENTYNEQFF. The full variable domain, with the rest looked up from reference TRBV2 and TRBJ2-1, is EPEVTQTPSHQVTQMGQEVILRCVPISNHLYFYWYRQILGQKVEFLVSFYNNEISEKSEIFDDQFSVERPDGSNFTLKIRSTKLEDSAMYFCASSENTYNEQFFGPGTRLTVL.

The gene calls are TRBV5-5 and TRBJ2-1; no firm D call. The V end was cut by 1 base, the J end by 6 bases, with 5 bases between. The CDR3 is made up of 12 amino acids. Germline V gene sequence: CDR1 SGHKS, CDR2 YYEKEE (reference sequence). The CDR3 DNA is TGTGCCAGCAGCTTGCAGCGCAATGAGCAGTTCTTC. The encoded protein is CASSLQRNEQFF.

J is TRBJ2-3 and V is TRBV5-4, with 12 nucleotides matching TRBD2. Germline-derived CDR1 and CDR2 are SGHNT and YYREEE (reference sequence). With 3 bases clipped from V and 0 bases from J, the junction kept 8 bases outside the gene matches. This CDR3 has 18 residues. CDR3 amino acids: CASSSRGLAGTSTDTQYF. In DNA, the CDR3 is TGTGCCAGCAGCTCCCGAGGACTAGCGGGGACTAGCACAGATACGCAGTATTTT.

This clone was seen once. The chain is built from TRBV10-1 and TRBJ2-2, with 10 bases aligning to TRBD2. Germline assignment: CDR1 WNHNN and CDR2 SYGVQD (reference sequence). With V trimmed by 4 bases and J by 7 bases, 6 bases remained unmatched. This CDR3 region has 15 residues. Here the CDR3 reads CASSVASGGSGELFF. As DNA, the CDR3 is TGCGCCAGCAGTGTGGCTAGCGGGGGAAGCGGGGAGCTGTTTTTT.

The chain employs TRBV6-5 and TRBJ1-2; perhaps TRBD1 as D (5 bases). V was cut by 8 bases and J by 0 bases, with 16 bases left in between. Germline CDR1 MNHEY, CDR2 SVGAGI. This CDR3 has 15 amino acids. The CDR3 spells CASVGGESPNYGYTF. The CDR3 coding sequence is TGTGCCAGCGTGGGGGGGGAAAGTCCTAACTATGGCTACACCTTC.

This rearrangement joins TRBV3-1 (or the pseudogene TRBV3-2) to TRBJ1-5; possible D gene TRBD1, 5 bases. The CDR3 runs 13 residues. The germline V gene encodes CDR1 LGHDT and CDR2 YNNKEL (reference sequence). Trimming shortened V by 4 bases and J by 3 bases, and 7 bases separated the two germline ends. DNA for the CDR3: TGTGCCAGCAGCCCGGGGGTCAATCAGCCCCAGCATTTT. Amino acid sequence: CASSPGVNQPQHF.

The genes are TRBV18 and TRBJ2-7, with TRBD1 as a possible D gene (6 bases). The CDR3 runs to 14 residues. Germline CDR1 is KGHSH and CDR2 is LQKENI. Trimming left V 1 base short and J 3 bases short, with 10 bases between. The CDR3 region is CASSPQGQDYEQYF. The CDR3 coding sequence is TGTGCCAGCTCACCACAGGGACAAGACTACGAGCAGTACTTC.

V is TRBV19 and J is TRBJ1-3; weak D call: TRBD1 (6 bases). V lost 3 bases and J lost 3, with 15 bases in between. Germline V gene sequence: CDR1 LNHDA, CDR2 SQIVND (reference sequence). The CDR3 has 16 residues. The DNA for the CDR3 is TGTGCCAGTAGTATTAATTCCGGGACACTTGGAAACACCATATATTTT. Protein product: CASSINSGTLGNTIYF.

The V and J genes are TRBV5-6 and TRBJ2-1; 9 bases line up with TRBD2. The germline V gene encodes CDR1 SGHDT and CDR2 YYEEEE. V was pared by 1 base and J by 7 bases, with 9 bases of the junction left unmatched. The CDR3 has 16 residues. CDR3 bases: TGTGCCAGCAGCTTGTTTGCGGGAGGGCTACAGAATGAGCAGTTCTTC. Residues: CASSLFAGGLQNEQFF.

This clone was seen a single time. V gene TRBV2 combines with J gene TRBJ2-3; D is ambiguous. The CDR3 sequence is 12 residues long. Trimming shortened V by 7 bases and J by 3 bases, and 8 bases separated the two germline ends. Germline loops: CDR1 SNHLY, CDR2 FYNNEI. The CDR3 loop reads CASNSATDTQYF. The CDR3, as DNA: TGTGCCAGCAATTCAGCGACAGATACGCAGTATTTT.